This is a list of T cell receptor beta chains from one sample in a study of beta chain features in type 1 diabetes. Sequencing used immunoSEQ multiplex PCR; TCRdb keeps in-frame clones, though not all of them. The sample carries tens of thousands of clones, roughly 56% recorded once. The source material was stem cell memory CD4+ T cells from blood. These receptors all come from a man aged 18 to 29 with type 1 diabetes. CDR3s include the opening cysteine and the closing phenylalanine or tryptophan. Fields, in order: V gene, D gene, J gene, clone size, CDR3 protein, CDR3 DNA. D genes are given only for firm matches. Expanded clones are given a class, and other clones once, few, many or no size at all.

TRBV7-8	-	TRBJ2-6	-	CASTWSFSGANVLTF	TGTGCCAGCACCTGGAGTTTCTCTGGGGCCAACGTCCTGACTTTC
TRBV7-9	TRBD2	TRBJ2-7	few	CASSLGQASGSYEQYF	TGTGCCAGCAGCTTAGGACAGGCTAGCGGGAGTTACGAGCAGTACTTC
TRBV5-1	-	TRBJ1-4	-	CASSLVGAGLGEKLFF	TGCGCCAGCAGCTTGGTAGGAGCAGGGCTCGGTGAAAAACTGTTTTTT
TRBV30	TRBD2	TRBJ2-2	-	CAWSVAGADGELFF	TGTGCCTGGAGTGTAGCGGGAGCGGACGGGGAGCTGTTTTTT
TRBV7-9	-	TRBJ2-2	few	CASSIVIQAGELFF	TGTGCCAGCAGCATCGTAATACAAGCCGGGGAGCTGTTTTTT
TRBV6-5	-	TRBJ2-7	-	CASSYSITGWAYEQYF	TGTGCCAGCAGTTACTCGATTACGGGGTGGGCCTACGAGCAGTACTTC
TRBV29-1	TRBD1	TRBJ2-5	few	CSVVGTGDETQYF	TGCAGCGTTGTAGGGACAGGGGACGAGACCCAGTACTTC
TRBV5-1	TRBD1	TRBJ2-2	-	CASSYRDRVYAGELFF	TGCGCCAGCAGCTACCGGGACAGGGTTTATGCCGGGGAGCTGTTTTTT
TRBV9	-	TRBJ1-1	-	CASSGHMNTEAFF	TGTGCCAGCAGCGGGCATATGAACACTGAAGCTTTCTTT
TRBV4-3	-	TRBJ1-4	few	CASSLHFNRVGEKLFF	TGCGCCAGCAGCCTCCATTTCAACAGGGTTGGTGAAAAACTGTTTTTT
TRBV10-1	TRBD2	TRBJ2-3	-	CASSETSGNTDTQYF	TGCGCCAGCAGCGAAACTAGCGGGAATACAGATACGCAGTATTTT
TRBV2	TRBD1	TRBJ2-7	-	CASSGAGTGDYEQYF	TGTGCCAGCAGCGGGGCCGGGACAGGGGACTACGAGCAGTACTTC
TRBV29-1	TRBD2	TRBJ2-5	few	CSVEDRPTSGRVLIPGTQYF	TGCAGCGTTGAAGATCGGCCGACTAGCGGGAGGGTCTTGATTCCAGGGACCCAGTACTTC
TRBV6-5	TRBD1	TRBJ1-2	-	CATSGQYGYTF	TGTGCCACCTCGGGACAGTATGGCTACACCTTC
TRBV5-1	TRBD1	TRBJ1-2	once	CASSLQQGSSGYTF	TGCGCCAGCAGCCTACAACAGGGGTCGAGTGGCTACACCTTC
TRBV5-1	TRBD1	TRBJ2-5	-	CASSLGTAEETQYF	TGCGCCAGCAGCCTTGGGACAGCCGAAGAGACCCAGTACTTC
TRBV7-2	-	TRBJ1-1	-	CATDTFMNTEAFF	TGTGCCACCGACACGTTCATGAACACTGAAGCTTTCTTT
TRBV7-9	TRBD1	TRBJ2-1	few	CASSRRTGEKVNEQFF	TGTGCCAGCAGCCGCCGGACAGGGGAAAAGGTCAATGAGCAGTTCTTC
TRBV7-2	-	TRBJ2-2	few	CASSFSTGATGELFF	TGTGCCAGCAGCTTTTCGACGGGAGCGACCGGGGAGCTGTTTTTT
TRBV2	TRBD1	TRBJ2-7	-	CASNMDREREQYF	TGTGCCAGCAACATGGACAGGGAGCGGGAGCAGTACTTC
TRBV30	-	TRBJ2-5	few	CAWDFTGSQETQYF	TGTGCCTGGGACTTTACAGGTTCCCAAGAGACCCAGTACTTC
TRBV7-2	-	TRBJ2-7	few	CASSSISYEQYF	TGTGCCAGCAGCTCTATCTCCTACGAGCAGTACTTC
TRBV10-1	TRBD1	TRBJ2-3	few	CASSTDRGRETDTQYF	TGCGCCAGCAGCACGGACAGGGGTCGGGAGACAGATACGCAGTATTTT
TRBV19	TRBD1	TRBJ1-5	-	CASSSPGQGLGNQPQHF	TGTGCCAGTAGTTCCCCGGGACAGGGATTGGGCAATCAGCCCCAGCATTTT
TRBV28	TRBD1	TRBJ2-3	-	CASRTTYFGTATDTQYF	TGTGCCAGCAGAACGACCTACTTCGGGACAGCCACAGATACGCAGTATTTT
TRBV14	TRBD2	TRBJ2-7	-	CASSRAGTSGSSYEQYF	TGTGCCAGCAGCCGCGCCGGGACTAGCGGATCCTCCTACGAGCAGTACTTC
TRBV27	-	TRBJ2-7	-	CASSLKSEGSYEQYF	TGTGCCAGCAGTTTAAAAAGCGAAGGCTCCTACGAGCAGTACTTC
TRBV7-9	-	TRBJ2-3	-	CASSTKGGADTQYF	TGTGCCAGCAGCACTAAAGGAGGGGCAGATACGCAGTATTTT
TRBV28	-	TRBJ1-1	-	CASSLDSMNTEAFF	TGTGCCAGCAGTTTGGACAGTATGAACACTGAAGCTTTCTTT
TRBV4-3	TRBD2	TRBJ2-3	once	CASSLSGGGDTQYF	TGCGCCAGCAGCCTAAGCGGGGGGGGAGATACGCAGTATTTT
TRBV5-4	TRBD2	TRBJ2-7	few	CASSYPGTSGGGEQYF	TGTGCCAGCAGCTACCCCGGGACTAGCGGGGGTGGGGAGCAGTACTTC
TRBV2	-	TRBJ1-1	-	CASSRVNTEAFF	TGTGCCAGCAGCAGGGTGAACACTGAAGCTTTCTTT
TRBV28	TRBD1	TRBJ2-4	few	CAIQTGGLAKNIQYF	TGTGCCATCCAAACAGGGGGCCTAGCCAAAAACATTCAGTACTTC
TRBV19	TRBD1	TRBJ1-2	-	CASTLPGQIYGYTF	TGTGCCAGTACCCTTCCGGGACAGATCTATGGCTACACCTTC
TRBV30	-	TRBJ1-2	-	CAWGLQGGDGYTF	TGTGCCTGGGGCCTTCAGGGAGGCGACGGCTACACCTTC
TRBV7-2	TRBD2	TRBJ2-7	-	CASSFALAGETEQYF	TGTGCCAGCAGCTTTGCACTAGCGGGAGAAACCGAGCAGTACTTC
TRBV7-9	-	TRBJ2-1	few	CASSDRDFYNEQFF	TGTGCCAGCAGCGATCGGGACTTCTACAATGAGCAGTTCTTC
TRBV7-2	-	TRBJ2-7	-	CASSEGSPTYEQYF	TGTGCCAGCAGCGAAGGGAGCCCCACCTACGAGCAGTACTTC
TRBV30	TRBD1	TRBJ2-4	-	CAWSGGTGGSIQYF	TGTGCCTGGAGTGGTGGGACAGGGGGGTCCATTCAGTACTTC
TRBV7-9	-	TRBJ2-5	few	CASSSEETQYF	TGTGCCAGCAGCTCCGAAGAGACCCAGTACTTC
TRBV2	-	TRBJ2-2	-	CASSQGHTGELFF	TGTGCCAGCAGCCAGGGCCACACCGGGGAGCTGTTTTTT
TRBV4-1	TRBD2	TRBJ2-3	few	CASSQTGLAGDDTQYF	TGCGCCAGCAGCCAAACGGGACTAGCGGGAGATGATACGCAGTATTTT
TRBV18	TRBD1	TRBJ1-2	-	CASSPRDRGSGGYTF	TGTGCCAGCTCACCAAGAGACAGGGGCTCTGGGGGCTACACCTTC
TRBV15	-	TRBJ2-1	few	CATSRDRRAQFF	TGTGCCACCAGCAGAGATCGGCGGGCGCAGTTCTTC